This T cell receptor beta chain appears in the sequencing data of a study of shared clonotypes between healthy human individuals. This table comes from immunoSEQ multiplex PCR, and its TCRdb copy is limited to in-frame clones, with some not included. The sample contains hundreds of thousands of clones, around 72% of which appear only once. The CDR3 spans 16 residues. Trimming at V came to 5 bases and at J to 5 bases, leaving 14 bases not matched to a gene. CDR1 and CDR2 (germline): LNHDA, SQIVND (reference sequence). Naive CD45RA+ and memory CD45RA-negative subsets were split from CD4+ cells. Material for sequencing was memory CD4+ T cells sorted from blood. The subset is: CD45RA-negative fraction. This sequence originates from a woman in her twenties or thirties in good health. V is TRBV19 and J is TRBJ2-5; 7 nucleotides align to TRBD2. CDR3 in amino acids: CASSLKPIGRKETQYF. The CDR3 DNA reads TGTGCCAGTAGTCTAAAGCCGATCGGGAGGAAGGAGACCCAGTACTTC.